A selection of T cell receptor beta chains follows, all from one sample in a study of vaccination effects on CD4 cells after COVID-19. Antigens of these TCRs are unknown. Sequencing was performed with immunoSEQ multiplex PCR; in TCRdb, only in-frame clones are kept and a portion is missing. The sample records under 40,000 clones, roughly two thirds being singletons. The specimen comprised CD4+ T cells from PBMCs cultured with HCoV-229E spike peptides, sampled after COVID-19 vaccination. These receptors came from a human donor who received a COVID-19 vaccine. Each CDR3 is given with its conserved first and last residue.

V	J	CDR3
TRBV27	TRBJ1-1	CASSSRQGRTEAFF
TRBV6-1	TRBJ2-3	CASSESLDTQYF
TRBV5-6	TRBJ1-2	CASSLGRGATYGYTF
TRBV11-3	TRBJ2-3	CASSLGHRRDTDTQYF
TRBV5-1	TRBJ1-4	CASSLTGSRGEKLFF
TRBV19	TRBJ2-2	CASSGAGGAGELFF
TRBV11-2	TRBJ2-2	CASSLATSYTGELFF
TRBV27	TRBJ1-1	CASSAGGLLNTEAFF
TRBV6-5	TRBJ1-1	CASHRPGAGEAFF
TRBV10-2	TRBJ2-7	CASSETPSAGSYEQYF
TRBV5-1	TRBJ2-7	CASSLAGTGRDAQYF
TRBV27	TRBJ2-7	CASTSGLGQKREQYF
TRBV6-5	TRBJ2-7	CASKGKSSYEQYF
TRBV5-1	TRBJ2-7	CASSLPLPGQGYEQYF
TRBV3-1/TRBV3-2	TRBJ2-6	CASSQILDRYSGANVLTF
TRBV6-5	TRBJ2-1	CASSYPAGGEQFF
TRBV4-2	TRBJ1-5	CASSQADRGNQPQHF
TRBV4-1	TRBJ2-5	CASSLDRVGQETQYF
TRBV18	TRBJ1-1	CASSPQGQGNTEAFF
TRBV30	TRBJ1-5	CAWGDSNQPQHF
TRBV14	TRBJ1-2	CASSQELGQAYF
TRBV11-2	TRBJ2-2	CASSVANTGELFF
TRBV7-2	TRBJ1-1	CASNKLGVDTEAFF
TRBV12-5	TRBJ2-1	CASGKTGTSGSHEQFF
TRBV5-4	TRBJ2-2	CASSSKAGRRSGELFF
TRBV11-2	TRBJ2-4	CASSLGTGWAKNIQYF
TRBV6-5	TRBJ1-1	CASRTLQGENTEAFF
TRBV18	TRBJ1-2	CASSPSGEDYGYTF
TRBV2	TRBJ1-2	CASNPTGGHNTF
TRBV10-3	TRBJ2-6	CAISETGGGANVLTF
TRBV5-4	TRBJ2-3	CASSSLSGYTDTQYF
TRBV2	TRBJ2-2	CASSEGVPGELFF
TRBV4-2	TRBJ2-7	CASSQDIARGVYEQYF
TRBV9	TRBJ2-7	CASSLRPWGGTYEQYF
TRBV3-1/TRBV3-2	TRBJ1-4	CASSQVGRIYNEKLFF
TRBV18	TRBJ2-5	CASSPDQGALETQYF